The 28 T cell receptor beta chains below come from one sample, sequenced in a study of CD8+CD57+ T cells in acquired aplastic anemia. CDR3 and TCR beta VDJ profiling relied on a genomic DNA template. TCRdb used MiXCR to reprocess the reads, holding one entry per CDR3 protein. The sample shows over 150,000 distinct CDR3 sequences, around 59% of them seen only once. The sequenced sample consisted of sorted CD4+, CD8+, or CD8+CD57+ T cells (not recorded which) from PBMCs. The receptor set was obtained from a human donor in good health, serving as a control.

The chain has TRBV2 and TRBJ1-1, with D possibly matching TRBD1 (6 bases). Trimming removed 6 bases from V and 4 bases from J, with 15 bases in between. The CDR3 consists of 14 residues. The germline V gene has CDR1 SNHLY and CDR2 FYNNEI. The chain's CDR3 is CASRTRGLGTEAFF. The DNA of the CDR3 is TGTGCCAGCAGGACCCGGGGGCTGGGCACTGAAGCTTTCTTT.

This clonotype was counted at least ten times. This chain joins TRBV12-3 or TRBV12-4 and TRBJ1-1; D possibly corresponds to TRBD1 (5 bases). V was cut by 5 bases and J by 3 bases, with 13 bases left in between. The CDR3 spans 14 residues. In DNA form, the CDR3 reads TGTGCCAGCAGTCGCAGGGTCGGGGACACTGAAGCTTTCTTT. Its translation: CASSRRVGDTEAFF.

This sequence joins TRBV20-1 and TRBJ2-2; D not resolved. Germline CDR1 and CDR2: DFQATT and SNEGSKA (reference sequence). The V and J ends lost 4 bases and 1 base respectively, with 7 bases between them. The CDR3 covers 13 residues. The CDR3 reads CSATQRNTGELFF. The CDR3 region has the DNA TGCAGTGCTACACAACGGAACACCGGGGAGCTGTTTTTT.

V and J are TRBV12-3 or TRBV12-4 and TRBJ2-7; possibly TRBD2 for D (5 bases). The V end was cut by 3 bases, the J end by 6 bases, with 9 bases between. The CDR3 contains 12 residues. This chain's CDR3 is CASSFTLGEQYF. CDR3 DNA: TGTGCCAGCAGTTTTACACTAGGCGAGCAGTACTTC.

The V gene is TRBV7-2, the J gene TRBJ2-7, with TRBD1 identical over 9 bases. The length of the CDR3 is 14 residues. J was trimmed by 4 bases and V by 9 bases; bases with no gene match: 10. Germline CDR1 is SGHTA and CDR2 is FQGNSA. CDR3 loop: CASRFGQGLYEQYF. CDR3 sequence (DNA): TGTGCCAGTAGATTCGGACAGGGGCTGTACGAGCAGTACTTC.

This clonotype was found many times. The chain combines TRBV4-3 with TRBJ2-1; D unclear. V lost 2 bases, J lost 1 base, and 6 bases lay in between. This CDR3 comprises 14 residues. Germline loops: CDR1 LGHNA, CDR2 YSLEER. The DNA of the CDR3 is TGCGCCAGCAGCCAAAGACGGTCCTACAATGAGCAGTTCTTC. This sequence encodes CASSQRRSYNEQFF.

Written as DNA, the CDR3 is TGTGCCAGCAGCTTAGTGAGCGCAGGGGGGACCGGGGAGCTGTTTTTT. It is translated as CASSLVSAGGTGELFF. This chain links TRBV7-2 with TRBJ2-2; tentatively, D is TRBD1 (7 bases). V was shortened by 1 base and J by 5 bases, with 14 bases between the two germline ends. The CDR3 loop spans 16 amino acids. Germline lookup yields CDR1 SGHTA and CDR2 FQGNSA.

With respect to this clonotype: Sequence at one end of the junction differs from germline and may be a read error. CDR3 residues: CVTSRDSRTDQPQHF. In DNA, the CDR3 is TGTGTCACCAGCAGAGATAGCAGGACTGATCAGCCCCAGCATTTT. The V gene is TRBV15, the J gene TRBJ1-5; D is unresolved. The germline CDR1 and CDR2 sequences are LNHNV and YYDKDF (reference sequence). CDR3 length: 15 amino acids.

The sample holds many counts of this clonotype. The CDR3 is CASSQVDLGVSYNEQFF. In DNA form, the CDR3 reads TGCGCCAGCAGCCAAGTCGATTTGGGGGTCTCCTACAATGAGCAGTTCTTC. V and J are TRBV4-1 and TRBJ2-1, with D perhaps matching TRBD1 or TRBD2 (5 bases each). The V end lost 1 base, the J end lost 0 bases, and 13 bases lay between the germline ends. CDR1 MGHRA and CDR2 YSYEKL come from the germline V gene. The CDR3 extends over 17 amino acids.

The chain carries TRBV29-1 and TRBJ1-2, with unresolved D. The V and J ends lost 1 base and 4 bases respectively, with 19 bases between them. CDR1 and CDR2 (germline): SQVTM, ANQGSEA. This CDR3 contains 16 residues. CDR3: CSVEGTREKLIYGYTF. The CDR3 DNA reads as TGCAGCGTTGAAGGGACGAGGGAGAAGCTTATCTATGGCTACACCTTC. Supplemented by reference TRBV29-1 and TRBJ1-2, the full variable domain reads SAVISQKPSRDICQRGTSLTIQCQVDSQVTMMFWYRQQPGQSLTLIATANQGSEATYESGFVIDKFPISRPNLTFSTLTVSNMSPEDSSIYLCSVEGTREKLIYGYTFGSGTRLTVV.

The sample holds many counts of this clonotype. The rearrangement joins TRBV6-2 or TRBV6-3 to TRBJ1-5; D ambiguous. This CDR3 is built from 15 residues. CDR1 and CDR2 from the germline V gene are MNHEY and SVGEGT. The V and J ends lost 6 bases and 1 base respectively, with 13 bases between them. The CDR3 sequence is CASSSTERSNQPQHF. Written as DNA, the CDR3 is TGTGCCAGCAGCTCGACCGAGAGGAGCAATCAGCCCCAGCATTTT.

This clonotype was seen repeatedly, ten times or more. J is TRBJ2-7 and V is TRBV6-1; 7 positions match TRBD2. V lost 10 bases and J lost 3; bases outside the gene matches: 9. Germline lookup yields CDR1 MNHNS and CDR2 SASEGT. This CDR3 contains 13 residues. The DNA of the CDR3 is TGTGCCACATGGGGGGGAGTGGTCTACGAGCAGTACTTC. It translates to CATWGGVVYEQYF.

The chain recombines TRBV27 with TRBJ1-1, with D perhaps TRBD1 (5 bases). Germline V CDR1 and CDR2: MNHEY, SMNVEV (reference sequence). This CDR3 spans 13 amino acids. Trimming took 4 bases from V and 12 from J, leaving 18 bases between them. The CDR3 spells CASSSLLRGIPFF. The CDR3 DNA reads as TGTGCCAGCAGTTCACTATTAAGGGGTATCCCTTTCTTT.

Many counts were recorded for this clonotype. The chain has TRBV9 and TRBJ1-1; the match to TRBD1 covers 8 bases. V was clipped by 0 bases and J by 4 bases; unmatched bases: 5. The CDR3 contains 15 residues. The V gene's germline CDR1 is SGDLS and CDR2 YYNGEE. CDR3 DNA sequence: TGTGCCAGCAGCGTAGATGGCACAGGGGGCACTGAAGCTTTCTTT. It codes for CASSVDGTGGTEAFF. Complete variable domain (other parts from reference TRBV9 and TRBJ1-1): DSGVTQTPKHLITATGQRVTLRCSPRSGDLSVYWYQQSLDQGLQFLIQYYNGEERAKGNILERFSAQQFPDLHSELNLSSLELGDSALYFCASSVDGTGGTEAFFGQGTRLTVV.

This chain links TRBV25-1 with TRBJ1-4; tentative D call: TRBD1 (6 bases). The CDR3 covers 13 residues. Germline loops: CDR1 MGHDK, CDR2 SYGVNS. Trimming took off 7 bases at V and 3 bases at J, with 9 bases between the two ends. The CDR3 spells CASIGQPNEKLFF. DNA of the CDR3: TGTGCCAGCATAGGACAGCCTAATGAAAAACTGTTTTTT.

This clonotype was counted only a few times. This rearrangement joins TRBV15 to TRBJ1-5, with D perhaps matching TRBD1 (5 bases). V dropped 0 bases and J dropped 4 bases, with 10 bases sitting between them. CDR3 length: 15 residues. Per the germline V gene, CDR1 is LNHNV and CDR2 is YYDKDF (reference sequence). Here the CDR3 reads CATSRDWRGNQPQHF. In DNA form, the CDR3 reads TGTGCCACCAGCAGAGATTGGAGGGGAAATCAGCCCCAGCATTTT.

The CDR3 DNA follows: TGTGCCAGCAGCGGCGGACAGGGAGGGTACGAGCAGTACTTC. Translating gives CASSGGQGGYEQYF. The chain recombines TRBV9 with TRBJ2-7; tentatively, D is TRBD1 (8 bases). CDR1 and CDR2 (germline): SGDLS, YYNGEE. Trimming left V 3 bases short and J 4 bases short, with 14 bases between. The CDR3 is 14 residues long.

The V and J genes are TRBV2 and TRBJ2-7, with D perhaps matching TRBD1 or TRBD2 (5 bases each). Germline V CDR1 and CDR2: SNHLY, FYNNEI. V was cut by 5 bases and J by 3 bases, with 14 bases left in between. This CDR3 has 14 residues. The CDR3 region is CASSLGDAVYEQYF. CDR3 in DNA: TGTGCCAGCAGTCTAGGGGACGCAGTCTACGAGCAGTACTTC.

The J gene is TRBJ2-7, the V gene TRBV20-1; 9 bases fit TRBD2. Losses at the gene ends were 5 bases for V and 2 bases for J; bases not matched to a gene: 4. The CDR3 runs 13 residues. Per the germline V gene, CDR1 is DFQATT and CDR2 is SNEGSKA (reference sequence). The CDR3 DNA sequence: TGCAGTGCTTCTAGCGGGACGGCCTACGAGCAGTACTTC. Encoded protein: CSASSGTAYEQYF.

At least ten counts were recorded for this clonotype. The chain links TRBV5-4 to TRBJ2-7; 10 nucleotides align to TRBD1. The CDR3 runs 15 residues. The J segment lost 4 bases and the V segment lost 3 bases, leaving 7 bases of the junction unmatched. CDR1 is SGHNT and CDR2 is YYREEE in the germline V gene (reference sequence). Here the CDR3 reads CASSWGGQGTYEQYF. In nucleotides, the CDR3 is TGTGCCAGCAGCTGGGGGGGACAGGGGACGTACGAGCAGTACTTC.

The J gene is TRBJ2-2, the V gene TRBV24-1, with D maybe TRBD1 (5 bases). CDR3 length: 15 amino acids. CDR1 KGHDR and CDR2 SFDVKD come from the germline V gene. V was cut by 2 bases and J by 6 bases, with 12 bases left in between. For the CDR3, the DNA is TGTGCCACCAGTGATTCGCAGGGAAAAGCCGGGGAGCTGTTTTTT. Translated: CATSDSQGKAGELFF.

The chain links TRBV15 to TRBJ1-6; TRBD1 agrees at 10 bases. From germline, CDR1 is LNHNV and CDR2 YYDKDF (reference sequence). The CDR3 is 16 residues long. With 3 bases clipped from V and 10 bases from J, the junction kept 9 bases outside the gene matches. The DNA of the CDR3 is TGTGCCACCAGCAGGGCATCCGGGACAGGGGTCTCACCCCTCCACTTT. Translation gives CATSRASGTGVSPLHF.

The V and J genes are TRBV20-1 and TRBJ1-1; D not certain. CDR3 length equals 11 residues. Deletions cut 1 base from V and 5 bases from J, with 5 bases between. Germline lookup yields CDR1 DFQATT and CDR2 SNEGSKA (reference sequence). DNA for the CDR3: TGCAGTGCTAGAGTAAAGACTGAAGCTTTCTTT. Translated: CSARVKTEAFF.

This clonotype was observed at least ten times. The rearrangement links TRBV9 to TRBJ2-7, with TRBD2 matching over 12 bases. J was trimmed by 6 bases and V by 3 bases; bases with no gene match: 4. The germline gives CDR1 SGDLS, CDR2 YYNGEE. The CDR3 sequence is 14 residues long. CDR3 bases: TGTGCCAGCAGCGGAGGACTAGCGGGGCGCGAGCAGTACTTC. This translates into CASSGGLAGREQYF.

This clonotype has ten or more counts. The genes are TRBV18 and TRBJ2-7, with 9 bases aligning to TRBD1. The CDR3 runs 14 residues. The V gene's germline CDR1 is KGHSH and CDR2 LQKENI. V was pared by 0 bases and J by 6 bases, with 3 bases of the junction left unmatched. CDR3 sequence (DNA): TGTGCCAGCTCACCACCGGGACAGGGAGGCGAGCAGTACTTC. Protein sequence: CASSPPGQGGEQYF. Looking up the rest from reference TRBV18 and TRBJ2-7 gives the full variable domain: NAGVMQNPRHLVRRRGQEARLRCSPMKGHSHVYWYRQLPEEGLKFMVYLQKENIIDESGMPKERFSAEFPKEGPSILRIQQVVRGDSAAYFCASSPPGQGGEQYFGPGTRLTVT.

V is TRBV25-1 and J is TRBJ1-6; D is unresolved. V was cut by 0 bases and J by 17 bases, with 11 bases left in between. Germline CDR1 reads MGHDK; CDR2 reads SYGVNS. CDR3 length equals 12 residues. CDR3 DNA sequence: TGTGCCAGCAGTGAATATGGAGGAGGATTCCACTTT. This sequence encodes CASSEYGGGFHF.

This clonotype was found many times. The chain carries TRBV20-1 and TRBJ2-7, with 7 bases matching TRBD1. The V gene end was trimmed by 5 bases and the J gene end by 0 bases; junction bases not matched to a gene: 4. Germline V gene data show CDR1 as DFQATT and CDR2 as SNEGSKA (reference sequence). The CDR3 loop spans 13 amino acids. CDR3 protein: CSADRQGSYEQYF. The CDR3 region has the DNA TGCAGTGCTGACCGACAGGGCTCCTACGAGCAGTACTTC.

V usage is TRBV28 and J usage is TRBJ2-7; the D gene is possibly TRBD2 (6 bases). V was pared by 1 base and J by 5 bases, with 9 bases between. The CDR3 sequence is 13 residues long. Per germline, CDR1 MDHEN and CDR2 SYDVKM. The CDR3 DNA reads as TGTGCCAGCAGTTTATCGGAGGGAAACGAGCAGTACTTC. It encodes CASSLSEGNEQYF.